This T cell receptor (beta chain) comes out of a study of cytomegalovirus exposure and HLA in healthy donors. Background on the study: Out of approximately 400 genotyped donors, about 80% belonged to the Caucasian-associated ancestry cluster. Points from the study as a whole: The study listed around 150 cytomegalovirus-associated TCR beta chains. Highest at DRB1 and lowest at HLA-C, TCR association rates differed among HLA loci in a later analysis. Specificity of a few CMV-associated chains for CMV antigens was verified in vitro.

The PCR was carried out with 60 Vbeta primers and 13 Jbeta primers. Clones were sequenced by immunoSEQ multiplex PCR, and TCRdb holds only the in-frame ones, with some missing. This listing includes about 67,000 clones. With regard to this clone: What it recognizes is unknown.

The CDR3 contains 17 residues. In germline, CDR1 is SGDLS, CDR2 YYNGEE. Trimming cost V 0 bases and J 4 bases; bases outside gene matches: 9. The V and J genes are TRBV9 and TRBJ1-4; 7 bases align to TRBD1. The source is a young woman in good health and CMV-seronegative. Specimen: PBMCs. The CDR3 region is CASSVGAAGTVNEKLFF. CDR3 bases: TGTGCCAGCAGCGTAGGGGCGGCCGGGACAGTTAATGAAAAACTGTTTTTT.